This record concerns one T cell receptor beta chain sequence. This CDR3 has 17 residues. Per germline, CDR1 SEHNR and CDR2 FQNEAQ (reference sequence). The trim removed 2 bases at V and 3 bases at J, leaving 6 bases unmatched. This entry is derived from a study of blood T cell repertoires in COVID-19. A Seattle source enrolled patients during active infection and followed them longitudinally. Clones were sequenced by immunoSEQ multiplex PCR, and TCRdb holds only the in-frame ones, with some missing. The sample records some 180,000 clones, roughly four fifths being singletons. This sequence originates from a woman aged 40 to 50 with COVID-19, enrolled during active disease. The genes are TRBV7-9 and TRBJ2-1; 11 nucleotides align to TRBD2. Material for sequencing was peripheral blood. DNA of the CDR3: TGTGCCAGCAGCTTACTACTAGCGGGAGATATCTACAATGAGCAGTTCTTC. As protein: CASSLLLAGDIYNEQFF.